This T cell receptor (beta chain) originates from a study of T cell repertoires in cytomegalovirus infection. Each CDR3 protein gets one entry after TCRdb re-called the reads with MiXCR. The sample records under 250,000 distinct CDR3 sequences, 6% to 8% being singletons. The CDR3 is 17 residues long. V shed 6 bases, J shed 0 bases, and the junction held 8 bases outside the gene matches. Germline values: CDR1 MNHEY, CDR2 SMNVEV (reference sequence). The chain recombines TRBV27 with TRBJ1-6; 7 bases align to TRBD1. The source material was PBMCs. This TCR was recovered from a human donor in good health (CMV status not recorded). Some clones in this sample may be carry-over from other donors' samples. CDR3 in DNA: TGTGCCAGCAGCCTGCTACAGGGGAGCTCCTATAATTCACCCCTCCACTTT. This sequence encodes CASSLLQGSSYNSPLHF.